The 16 T cell receptor beta chains reported below all come from one sample, sequenced in a study of T cells expressing NK-cell markers. TCRdb reprocessed the 5' RACE reads, keeping one entry per CDR3 protein, no DNA. Its listing shows 400,000 to 500,000 distinct CDR3 sequences. Sequencing input: blood T cells: a sorted CD56 or NKG2C T cell subset, CD4+ or CD8+ T cells, or bulk PBMC T cells (not recorded which). Receptors were obtained from a woman aged 18 to 75 in good health.

The chain carries TRBV5-6 and TRBJ2-3; TCRdb designates TRBD1, a call that cannot be tested without DNA. CDR3 length: 16 amino acids. Per germline, CDR1 SGHDT and CDR2 YYEEEE. The CDR3 region is CASSLEGLLRGSSQYF.

The chain is built from TRBV6-1 and TRBJ2-1; TCRdb's D call of TRBD2 is untestable without DNA. This CDR3 has 17 amino acids. The germline gives CDR1 MNHNS, CDR2 SASEGT. The chain's CDR3 is CASSPRTSGSRYNEQFF.

This chain uses TRBV5-6 with TRBJ1-1. The CDR3 has 19 amino acids. Looked up from germline, CDR1 is SGHDT and CDR2 is YYEEEE. CDR3 sequence: CAITTGTEVLGGRSAEAFF.

J is TRBJ1-5 and V is TRBV3-1; TCRdb names TRBD1, which stays unverified in the absence of DNA. Germline CDR1 and CDR2: LGHDT and YNNKEL (reference sequence). This CDR3 comprises 13 residues. CDR3 residues: CASSPAGGQPQHF.

The V and J genes are TRBV12-3 or TRBV12-4 and TRBJ2-3; TCRdb's D call, TRBD1, is unchecked because there is no DNA. CDR3 length: 16 residues. The CDR3 protein is CASSFAGVTSTDTQYF.

CDR3 protein: CASRTGLAGGPEQFF. V and J are TRBV12-3 or TRBV12-4 and TRBJ2-1; the TCRdb D gene call, TRBD2, has no DNA to confirm it. CDR3 length: 15 residues.

V is TRBV7-3 and J is TRBJ2-3; TCRdb proposes TRBD2, but this gene call is untestable without DNA. The germline V gene encodes CDR1 SGHTA and CDR2 FQGTGA. This CDR3 region has 16 residues. The CDR3 sequence is CASSLRLAGATDTQYF.

CDR3 sequence reads: CATSRDSSSPLHF. This sequence joins TRBV15 and TRBJ1-6. The germline V gene encodes CDR1 LNHNV and CDR2 YYDKDF (reference sequence). The CDR3 contains 13 residues.

This chain connects TRBV30 to TRBJ1-5; no DNA is available, so the TRBD1 call from TCRdb remains unchecked. The CDR3 extends over 13 amino acids. CDR1 is GTSNPN and CDR2 is SVGIG in the germline V gene (reference sequence). The CDR3 is CAWRMGGDQPQHF. The whole variable domain, remainder taken from reference TRBV30 and TRBJ1-5, is SQTIHQWPATLVQPVGSPLSLECTVEGTSNPNLYWYRQAAGRGLQLLFYSVGIGQISSEVPQNLSASRPQDRQFILSSKKLLLSDSGFYLCAWRMGGDQPQHFGDGTRLSIL.

The chain employs TRBV7-2 and TRBJ2-7. The CDR3 contains 13 residues. CDR1 is SGHTA, CDR2 FQGNSA, per germline. The CDR3 loop is CASSFYSSYEQYF.

The rearrangement uses TRBV12-3 or TRBV12-4 and TRBJ2-5. The CDR3 sequence is 13 residues long. The CDR3 spells CASSVSSQETQYF.

The rearrangement joins TRBV4-3 to TRBJ2-1; TCRdb's D gene call, TRBD2, goes unchecked for lack of DNA. This CDR3 has 18 residues. CDR1 and CDR2 (germline): LGHNA, YSLEER. CDR3: CASSQVPGMASGDNEQFF.

The genes are TRBV12-3 or TRBV12-4 and TRBJ2-1; TCRdb lists TRBD2, though no DNA is available to test this call. The CDR3 runs to 11 residues. This CDR3 is CASSEGLAGFF.

The rearrangement joins TRBV4-3 to TRBJ2-1; TCRdb indicates TRBD2, and absent DNA this call remains unverified. The CDR3 covers 14 residues. The germline V gene has CDR1 LGHNA and CDR2 YSLEER. The CDR3 reads CASSRFGLVDEQFF.

The chain joins TRBV19 to TRBJ2-3; without DNA, the TCRdb call of TRBD2 cannot be checked. This CDR3 is 20 amino acids long. Germline-derived CDR1 and CDR2 are LNHDA and SQIVND (reference sequence). The CDR3 is CASSMLLAGGTARGTDTQYF.

This chain links TRBV21-1 with TRBJ1-5; TCRdb indicates TRBD1, and absent DNA this call remains unverified. TRBV21-1 is reported as a pseudogene. The CDR3 is 17 amino acids. The CDR3 is CASSKGGFGQGNQPQHF.